The 30 T cell receptor beta chains reported below all come from one sample, sequenced in a study of shared clonotypes between healthy human individuals. Profiled with immunoSEQ multiplex PCR; TCRdb holds only in-frame clones, not every one. The profile shows 2,500,000 or so clones, around 90% of them singletons. The sample taken for sequencing was naive CD4+ T cells from PBMCs. Subset given: CD45RA+ positively selected. All receptors come from a man aged 18 to 29 in good health. Some clones in this sample may be carry-over from other donors' samples.

This chain uses TRBV5-1 with TRBJ2-1; 9 bases are shared with TRBD2. The germline CDR1 and CDR2 sequences are SGHRS and YFSETQ. The CDR3 is made up of 16 amino acids. V shed 4 bases and J 7 bases; nucleotides not matched to a gene: 12. CDR3 nucleotide sequence: TGCGCCAGCAGCATGCTAGCGGGACAAATTAGTAATGAGCAGTTCTTC. It codes for CASSMLAGQISNEQFF.

The genes are TRBV19 and TRBJ1-2; 11 bases line up with TRBD1. V dropped 5 bases and J dropped 3; count of bases not matched to a gene: 5. CDR1 LNHDA and CDR2 SQIVND come from the germline V gene (reference sequence). This CDR3 region has 15 residues. For the CDR3, the DNA is TGTGCCAGTAGTCCCAGGACAGGGGGCTACTATGGCTACACCTTC. It is translated as CASSPRTGGYYGYTF.

The chain recombines TRBV20-1 with TRBJ2-1; weak D call: TRBD1 (5 bases). Germline V CDR1 and CDR2: DFQATT, SNEGSKA (reference sequence). Trimming took off 5 bases at V and 14 bases at J, with 13 bases between the two ends. The CDR3 runs 10 residues. The CDR3 DNA reads TGCAGTGCTTCCGACTCCAGGGAGTTCTTC. Translation gives CSASDSREFF.

Here the CDR3 DNA reads TGTGCCAGCAGCTCCCCCGTGACCTCGGATGGGTACGAGCAGTACTTC. Encoded protein: CASSSPVTSDGYEQYF. This sequence joins TRBV7-8 and TRBJ2-7; D is uncertain. Germline V gene lookup returns CDR1 SGHVS and CDR2 FQNEAQ. V gave up 4 bases and J gave up 4 bases, with 20 bases separating them. The CDR3 runs 16 residues.

The rearrangement joins TRBV30 to TRBJ1-1; D is unclear. The length of the CDR3 is 14 residues. Per germline, CDR1 GTSNPN and CDR2 SVGIG (reference sequence). The germline V and J ends were trimmed by 2 bases and 1 base, with 11 bases remaining between them. The CDR3 region is CAWSRSPGNTEAFF. CDR3 nucleotides: TGTGCCTGGAGTAGAAGCCCGGGGAACACTGAAGCTTTCTTT.

The chain uses TRBV6-6 and TRBJ1-1, with TRBD1 as a possible D gene (5 bases). Germline CDR1 MNHNY, CDR2 SVGAGI (reference sequence). The CDR3 is 13 amino acids. Deletions cut 11 bases from V and 9 bases from J, with 22 bases between. This CDR3 is CAGGGRGIPKAFF. The CDR3 DNA follows: TGTGCCGGCGGTGGGAGGGGCATTCCCAAAGCTTTCTTT.

This chain connects TRBV5-8 to TRBJ2-7; D may correspond to TRBD1 or TRBD2 (5 bases each). The CDR3 is 14 amino acids. With 0 bases removed from V and 2 bases from J, the gap between germline ends came to 9 bases. CDR1 is SGHTS and CDR2 is YDEGEE in the germline V gene. The CDR3 spells CASSLGDGTYEQYF. The CDR3 DNA reads as TGTGCCAGCAGCTTGGGGGACGGCACCTACGAGCAGTACTTC.

A single count supports this clone. V is TRBV11-2 and J is TRBJ2-3; 11 nucleotides align to TRBD1. Germline CDR1 is SGHAT and CDR2 is FQNNGV. The CDR3 length is 15 residues. Trimming cost V 4 bases and J 4 bases; bases outside gene matches: 4. Here the CDR3 reads CASSSGQGAPDTQYF. In DNA form, the CDR3 reads TGTGCCAGCAGCTCCGGACAGGGGGCCCCAGATACGCAGTATTTT.

The chain employs TRBV7-9 and TRBJ1-2; a possible D gene is TRBD1 (6 bases). V was trimmed by 1 base and J by 13 bases, leaving 16 bases between them. The CDR3 loop spans 13 amino acids. In germline, CDR1 is SEHNR, CDR2 FQNEAQ (reference sequence). In DNA, the CDR3 is TGTGCCAGCAGCTTAGTAGGACCAGGGGATAGCACCTTC. Protein product: CASSLVGPGDSTF. Variable domain in full (rest from reference TRBV7-9 and TRBJ1-2): DTGVSQNPRHKITKRGQNVTFRCDPISEHNRLYWYRQTLGQGPEFLTYFQNEAQLEKSRLLSDRFSAERPKGSFSTLEIQRTEQGDSAMYLCASSLVGPGDSTFGSGTRLTVV.

The chain is built from TRBV7-9 and TRBJ2-1; 10 bases map to TRBD2. This CDR3 has 14 residues. CDR1 SEHNR and CDR2 FQNEAQ come from the germline V gene (reference sequence). V shed 7 bases and J 3 bases; nucleotides not matched to a gene: 3. CDR3 nucleotide sequence: TGTGCCAGCACCATAGCGGGAGGCTACAATGAGCAGTTCTTC. Protein sequence: CASTIAGGYNEQFF.

The rearrangement uses TRBV6-1 and TRBJ2-1, with a possible D match to TRBD2 (5 bases). CDR1 and CDR2 from the germline V gene are MNHNS and SASEGT. V gave up 5 bases and J gave up 10 bases, with 18 bases separating them. The CDR3 loop spans 14 amino acids. In DNA form, the CDR3 reads TGTGCCAGCAGTCCTCGACTACTACAAGGGGAGCAGTTCTTC. It translates to CASSPRLLQGEQFF.

This clone has just one count. This chain uses TRBV4-2 with TRBJ2-3; D is ambiguous. There are 13 residues in the CDR3. V lost 2 bases to trimming and J lost 9 bases, with 12 bases between them. The germline V gene has CDR1 LGHNA and CDR2 YNFKEQ. This CDR3 reads CASSQFVGETQYF. The CDR3 region has the DNA TGTGCCAGCAGCCAATTTGTTGGAGAGACGCAGTATTTT.

V and J are TRBV2 and TRBJ2-6; no clear D. V was clipped by 7 bases and J by 0 bases, with 13 bases between them. Looked up from germline, CDR1 is SNHLY and CDR2 is FYNNEI. The CDR3 has 16 residues. CDR3 DNA: TGTGCCAGCAACAACCAGCAGGTCTCTGGGGCCAACGTCCTGACTTTC. Its protein product is CASNNQQVSGANVLTF.

The chain employs TRBV7-9 and TRBJ1-4, with D uncertain. V lost 2 bases and J lost 7, with 11 bases in between. In germline, CDR1 is SEHNR, CDR2 FQNEAQ (reference sequence). The CDR3 consists of 14 residues. The CDR3 loop reads CASSLYSDGEKLFF. The CDR3 DNA reads as TGTGCCAGCAGCTTATACAGCGATGGTGAAAAACTGTTTTTT.

The chain uses TRBV5-1 and TRBJ1-5; tentative D call: TRBD1 (5 bases). The CDR3 has 15 residues. Trimming left V 1 base short and J 7 bases short, with 15 bases between. CDR1 SGHRS and CDR2 YFSETQ come from the germline V gene. The CDR3: CASSLWGDGGQPQHF. Written as DNA, the CDR3 is TGCGCCAGCAGCTTGTGGGGTGACGGGGGGCAGCCCCAGCATTTT.

The CDR3 loop is CASSPGELAKNIQYF. DNA of the CDR3: TGCGCCAGCAGCCCCGGGGAGCTAGCCAAAAACATTCAGTACTTC. The chain joins TRBV4-1 to TRBJ2-4; a weak D match, TRBD2 (5 bases). This CDR3 region has 15 residues. Looked up from germline, CDR1 is MGHRA and CDR2 is YSYEKL. V was shortened by 4 bases and J by 0 bases, with 10 bases between the two germline ends.

This chain joins TRBV30 and TRBJ2-5; 13 nucleotides match TRBD2. The CDR3 loop spans 15 amino acids. CDR1 and CDR2 (germline): GTSNPN, SVGIG (reference sequence). Trimming cost V 2 bases and J 4 bases; bases outside gene matches: 4. CDR3 in amino acids: CAWSLGLAGLETQYF. CDR3 nucleotides: TGTGCCTGGAGTTTGGGACTAGCGGGATTAGAGACCCAGTACTTC.

A single count supports this clone. The chain couples TRBV10-3 to TRBJ1-4, with D maybe TRBD1 (6 bases). The CDR3 sequence is 14 residues long. Germline values: CDR1 ENHRY, CDR2 SYGVKD. Trimming took 9 bases from V and 1 from J, leaving 12 bases between them. This CDR3 is CAISSQGTNEKLFF. The CDR3 DNA sequence: TGTGCCATATCCTCACAGGGAACTAATGAAAAACTGTTTTTT.

V usage is TRBV7-9 and J usage is TRBJ2-2, with 9 positions matching TRBD1. This CDR3 contains 17 residues. Germline V gives CDR1 SEHNR, CDR2 FQNEAQ (reference sequence). Unmatched junction bases numbered 6, after V lost 3 bases and J lost 1 base. This chain's CDR3 is CASSFNLGQGNTGELFF. For the CDR3, the DNA is TGTGCCAGCAGCTTTAACTTGGGACAGGGGAACACCGGGGAGCTGTTTTTT.

The rearrangement uses TRBV28 and TRBJ2-5; TRBD1 agrees at 9 bases. With V trimmed by 4 bases and J by 2 bases, 8 bases remained unmatched. Germline V gene sequence: CDR1 MDHEN, CDR2 SYDVKM. CDR3 size: 16 residues. The DNA for the CDR3 is TGTGCCAGCAGTTATGTATCCGGACAGGGGCAAGAGACCCAGTACTTC. Translating it yields CASSYVSGQGQETQYF.

The count of this clone is one. This sequence joins TRBV14 and TRBJ2-4; D is tentatively TRBD1 or TRBD2 (6 bases each). Germline lookup yields CDR1 SGHDN and CDR2 FVKESK. CDR3 length: 15 residues. The V gene lost 0 bases and the J gene lost 8 bases, with 14 bases spanning the gap. CDR3 in amino acids: CASSQDPIRGDIQYF. The CDR3, as DNA: TGTGCCAGCAGCCAAGACCCGATTAGGGGGGACATTCAGTACTTC.

The rearrangement joins TRBV21-1 to TRBJ2-1. TRBV21-1 is flagged as a pseudogene. This CDR3 comprises 18 residues. Here the CDR3 reads CASSKASTADAEYNEQFF. For the CDR3, the DNA is TGTGCCAGCAGCAAAGCGTCTACAGCCGATGCGGAGTACAATGAGCAGTTCTTC.

CDR3 region: CASSNDRNDQPQHF. CDR3 DNA sequence: TGTGCCAGTAGTAATGACAGAAATGATCAGCCCCAGCATTTT. The chain recombines TRBV19 with TRBJ1-5, with a possible D match to TRBD1 (5 bases). The CDR3 has 14 amino acids. Trimming shortened V by 4 bases and J by 5 bases, and 12 bases separated the two germline ends. Per germline, CDR1 LNHDA and CDR2 SQIVND (reference sequence).

This chain joins TRBV28 and TRBJ1-5, with D uncertain. This CDR3 is built from 14 residues. Trimming removed 8 bases at V and 1 base at J, with 12 bases between. Germline V CDR1 and CDR2: MDHEN, SYDVKM. As DNA, the CDR3 is TGTGCCAGCTGCCCCCGAGGGAGCAATCAGCCCCAGCATTTT. Translating gives CASCPRGSNQPQHF.

The rearrangement joins TRBV19 to TRBJ1-5, with TRBD1 matching 9 bases. Germline CDR1 and CDR2: LNHDA and SQIVND (reference sequence). The CDR3 extends over 16 amino acids. After removal of 6 bases from V and 7 bases from J, the junction contained 13 bases not matched to a gene. The CDR3 coding sequence is TGTGCCAGTAGCCGTACCGGGACAGGGTCTGGACAGCCCCAGCATTTT. Translated: CASSRTGTGSGQPQHF.

In the case of this clone: Additional DNA sequences in this sample encode the identical CDR3. V is TRBV19 and J is TRBJ1-1; no reliable D call. Trimming took off 1 base at V and 0 bases at J, with 6 bases between the two ends. CDR1 and CDR2 (germline): LNHDA, SQIVND (reference sequence). The CDR3 consists of 14 residues. CDR3 loop: CASSIGTLNTEAFF. As DNA, the CDR3 is TGTGCCAGTAGTATAGGTACCCTGAACACTGAAGCTTTCTTT.

This rearrangement joins TRBV18 to TRBJ1-1; 8 nucleotides match TRBD1. Germline trimming cut 5 bases from V and 4 bases from J; bases unmatched to any gene: 3. Germline assignment: CDR1 KGHSH and CDR2 LQKENI. The CDR3 sequence is 13 residues long. The CDR3 loop is CASSSQGVTEAFF. CDR3 nucleotide sequence: TGTGCCAGCTCATCACAGGGGGTCACTGAAGCTTTCTTT.

This chain connects TRBV29-1 to TRBJ1-1; D gene uncertain. The CDR3 covers 13 residues. The germline V gene has CDR1 SQVTM and CDR2 ANQGSEA. V was cut by 5 bases and J by 0 bases, with 10 bases left in between. CDR3 DNA: TGCAGCGTTCTGGTACTGATGAACACTGAAGCTTTCTTT. This codes for CSVLVLMNTEAFF. The full variable domain, with the rest looked up from reference TRBV29-1 and TRBJ1-1, is SAVISQKPSRDICQRGTSLTIQCQVDSQVTMMFWYRQQPGQSLTLIATANQGSEATYESGFVIDKFPISRPNLTFSTLTVSNMSPEDSSIYLCSVLVLMNTEAFFGQGTRLTVV.

Regarding this clone: In the same sample, other DNA sequences code for this CDR3. The chain uses TRBV6-5 and TRBJ2-7; possible D gene TRBD2, 5 bases. Germline V gene lookup returns CDR1 MNHEY and CDR2 SVGAGI. CDR3 length: 14 amino acids. Trimming took off 0 bases at V and 0 bases at J, with 6 bases between the two ends. In DNA form, the CDR3 reads TGTGCCAGCAGTTACTCCCGGGGCTCCTACGAGCAGTACTTC. It codes for CASSYSRGSYEQYF.

The CDR3 DNA reads as TGTGCCAGCAGCCCGGGAAGCAATCAGCCCCAGCATTTT. Translated, it gives CASSPGSNQPQHF. The rearrangement joins TRBV2 to TRBJ1-5; no firm D call. The CDR3 is 13 amino acids. Trimming pared 6 bases from V and 1 base from J, leaving 7 bases between. Per the germline V gene, CDR1 is SNHLY and CDR2 is FYNNEI.